There are a few counts of the clone carrying this T cell receptor beta chain. V was pared by 6 bases and J by 5 bases, with 13 bases of the junction left unmatched. The CDR3 runs 17 residues. The germline CDR1 and CDR2 sequences are MDHEN and SYDVKM. Primed by a sample-barcoded 5' primer and a J-beta primer mix, a second PCR proceeded for 7 to 11 cycles. A single record per CDR3 protein comes from TCRdb applying MiXCR to the 5' RACE reads. The table shows around 800,000 distinct CDR3 sequences, with about 47% occurring only once. This record comes from a study of blood T cells in healthy people across ages. All donors came from Russia, were Caucasian and healthy, and spanned ages about 6 to 100.

The receptor was isolated from a man older than 75 in good health. The chain recombines TRBV28 with TRBJ1-2; TRBD1 matches at 12 bases. The sample was blood. CDR3 sequence: CASSPSGTGGGFYGYTF. Written as DNA, the CDR3 is TGTGCCAGCAGCCCTTCCGGGACAGGGGGCGGTTTTTATGGCTACACCTTC.